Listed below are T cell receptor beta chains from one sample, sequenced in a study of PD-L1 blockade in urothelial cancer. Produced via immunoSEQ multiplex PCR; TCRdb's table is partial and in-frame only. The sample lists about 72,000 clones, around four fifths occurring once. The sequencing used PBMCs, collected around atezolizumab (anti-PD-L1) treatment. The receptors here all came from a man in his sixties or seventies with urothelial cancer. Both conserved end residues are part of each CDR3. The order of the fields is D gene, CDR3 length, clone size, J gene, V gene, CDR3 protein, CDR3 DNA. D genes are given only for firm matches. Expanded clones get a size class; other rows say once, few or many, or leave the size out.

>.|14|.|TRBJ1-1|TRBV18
CASSPGGRDTEAFF
TGTGCCAGCTCACCCGGGGGTCGGGACACTGAAGCTTTCTTT
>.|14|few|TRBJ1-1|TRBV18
CASSPQVGDTEAFF
TGTGCCAGCTCACCACAGGTAGGGGACACTGAAGCTTTCTTT
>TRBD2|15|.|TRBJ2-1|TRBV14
CASSQSGRDYNEQFF
TGTGCCAGCAGCCAAAGCGGGAGGGATTACAATGAGCAGTTCTTC
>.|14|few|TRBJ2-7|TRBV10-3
CAIRTGEGTYEQYF
TGTGCCATCAGGACAGGGGAGGGTACCTACGAGCAGTACTTC
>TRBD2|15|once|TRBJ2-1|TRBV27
CASSLRLAGPNEQFF
TGTGCCAGCAGTTTAAGACTAGCGGGCCCCAATGAGCAGTTCTTC
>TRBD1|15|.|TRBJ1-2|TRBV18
CASSPGQGGVHGYTF
TGTGCCAGCTCTCCAGGACAGGGGGGCGTGCATGGCTACACCTTC
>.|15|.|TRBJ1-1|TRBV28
CASSRPGGVLTEAFF
TGTGCCAGCAGTCGCCCGGGAGGGGTATTGACTGAAGCTTTCTTT
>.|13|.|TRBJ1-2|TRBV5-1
CASSWTENYGYTF
TGCGCCAGCAGCTGGACTGAAAACTATGGCTACACCTTC
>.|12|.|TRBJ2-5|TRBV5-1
CASSELQETQYF
TGCGCCAGCAGTGAACTACAAGAGACCCAGTACTTC
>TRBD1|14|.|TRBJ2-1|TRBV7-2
CASSWTGGGDEQFF
TGTGCCAGCAGCTGGACAGGGGGAGGGGATGAGCAGTTCTTC
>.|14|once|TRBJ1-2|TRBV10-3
CAISATGLGDGYTF
TGTGCCATCAGTGCCACAGGGCTTGGCGATGGCTACACCTTC
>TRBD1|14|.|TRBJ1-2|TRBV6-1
CASSVTGTGDGYTF
TGTGCCAGCAGTGTAACCGGGACAGGCGATGGCTACACCTTC
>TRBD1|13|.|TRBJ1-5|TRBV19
CASLGQGNQPQHF
TGTGCCAGCCTTGGACAGGGAAATCAGCCCCAGCATTTT
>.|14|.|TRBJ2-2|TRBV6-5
CASSYTGPRGELFF
TGTGCCAGCAGTTATACGGGTCCTCGGGGGGAGCTGTTTTTT
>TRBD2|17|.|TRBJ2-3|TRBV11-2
CASSLAASGMAADTQYF
TGTGCCAGCAGCTTAGCGGCTAGCGGGATGGCGGCAGATACGCAGTATTTT
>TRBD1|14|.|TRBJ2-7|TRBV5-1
CASSPGQGYGEQYF
TGCGCCAGCAGCCCGGGACAGGGGTACGGCGAGCAGTACTTC
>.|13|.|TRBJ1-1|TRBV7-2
CASSFGPNTEAFF
TGTGCCAGCAGCTTCGGTCCGAACACTGAAGCTTTCTTT
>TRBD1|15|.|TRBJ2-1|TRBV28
CASRADRVSYNEQFF
TGTGCCAGCAGAGCGGACAGGGTATCCTACAATGAGCAGTTCTTC
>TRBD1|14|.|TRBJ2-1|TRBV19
CASSPTGIYNEQFF
TGTGCCAGTAGCCCGACAGGGATTTACAATGAGCAGTTCTTC
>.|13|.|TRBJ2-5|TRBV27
CASSSRLAETQYF
TGTGCCAGCAGCTCGAGGCTGGCAGAGACCCAGTACTTC
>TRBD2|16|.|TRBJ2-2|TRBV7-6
CASSLQSGRSAGELFF
TGTGCCAGCAGCTTACAAAGCGGGAGATCAGCCGGGGAGCTGTTTTTT
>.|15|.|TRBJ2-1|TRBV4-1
CASSPKGGSYNEQFF
TGCGCCAGCAGCCCTAAGGGGGGGTCTTACAATGAGCAGTTCTTC
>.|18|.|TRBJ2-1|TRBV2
CASLRSPGLGKGDNEQFF
TGTGCCAGCCTCCGATCCCCGGGACTCGGAAAAGGAGACAATGAGCAGTTCTTC
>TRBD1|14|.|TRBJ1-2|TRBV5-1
CASSLATGESGYTF
TGCGCCAGCAGCTTGGCTACAGGGGAGAGCGGCTACACCTTC
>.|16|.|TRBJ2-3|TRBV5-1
CASSIPLQVSTDTQYF
TGCGCCAGCAGCATCCCACTCCAGGTTAGCACAGATACGCAGTATTTT
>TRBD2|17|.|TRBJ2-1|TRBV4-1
CASSQPGLAGEGNEQLF
TGCGCCAGCAGCCAACCGGGACTAGCGGGAGAAGGGAATGAGCAGCTCTTC
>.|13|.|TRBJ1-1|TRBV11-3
CASSLEAGAEAFF
TGTGCCAGCAGCTTAGAAGCGGGGGCTGAAGCTTTCTTT
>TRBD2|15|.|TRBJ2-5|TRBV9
CASSVSSGKEETQYF
TGTGCCAGCAGCGTGAGTAGCGGGAAGGAGGAGACCCAGTACTTC